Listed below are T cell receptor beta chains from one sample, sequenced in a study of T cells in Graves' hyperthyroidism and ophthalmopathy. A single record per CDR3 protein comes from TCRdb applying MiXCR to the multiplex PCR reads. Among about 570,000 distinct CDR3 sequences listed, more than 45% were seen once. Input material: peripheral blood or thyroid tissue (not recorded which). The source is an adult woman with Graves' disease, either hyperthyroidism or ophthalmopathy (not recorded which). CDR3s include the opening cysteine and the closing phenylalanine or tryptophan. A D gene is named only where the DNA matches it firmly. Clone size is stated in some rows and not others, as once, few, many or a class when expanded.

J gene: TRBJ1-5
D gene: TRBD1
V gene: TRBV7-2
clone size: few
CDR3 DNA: TGTGCCAGCAGCTTAGCAGGGACAGGGAATCAGCCCCAGCATTTT
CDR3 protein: CASSLAGTGNQPQHF

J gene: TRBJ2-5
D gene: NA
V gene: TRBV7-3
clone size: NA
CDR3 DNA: TGTGCCAGCAGCTTAAAGGGGTGGGGGGCCCAAGAGACCCAGTACTTC
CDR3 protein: CASSLKGWGAQETQYF

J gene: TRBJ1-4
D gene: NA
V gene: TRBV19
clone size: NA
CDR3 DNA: TGTGCCAAGGACCTGAATCTTGCAACTAATGAAAAACTGTTTTTT
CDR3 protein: CAKDLNLATNEKLFF

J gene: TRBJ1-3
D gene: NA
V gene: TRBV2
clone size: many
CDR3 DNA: TGTGCCAGCAGTGAAAGCGGAAACACCATATATTTT
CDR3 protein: CASSESGNTIYF

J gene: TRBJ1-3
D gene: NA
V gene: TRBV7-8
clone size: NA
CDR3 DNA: TGTGCCAGCAGCTTAGTAAGGGGGGGAAACACCATATATTTT
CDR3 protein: CASSLVRGGNTIYF

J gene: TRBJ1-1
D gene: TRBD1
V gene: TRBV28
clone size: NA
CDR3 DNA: TGTGCCAGCAGTCATCAGGGACAGATAACAATGAACACTGAAGCTTTCTTT
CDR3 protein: CASSHQGQITMNTEAFF

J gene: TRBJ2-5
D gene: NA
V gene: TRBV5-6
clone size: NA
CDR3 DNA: TGTGCCAGCAGCTTTTACAGGGTCGATCAGCCCCAGTACTTC
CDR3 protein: CASSFYRVDQPQYF

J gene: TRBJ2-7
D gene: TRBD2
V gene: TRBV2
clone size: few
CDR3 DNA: TGTGCCAGCAGTCGGACTAGCGGGAGGTACGAGCAGTACTTC
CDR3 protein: CASSRTSGRYEQYF

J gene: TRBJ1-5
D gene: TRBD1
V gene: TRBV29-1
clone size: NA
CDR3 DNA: TGCAGCGTGGTCCGGGACAGGGACTCGCGCAATCAGCCCCAGCATTTT
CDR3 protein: CSVVRDRDSRNQPQHF

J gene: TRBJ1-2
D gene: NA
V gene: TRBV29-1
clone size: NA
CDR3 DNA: TGCAGCGCGGTACTCCGGGACTATGGCTACACCTTC
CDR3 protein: CSAVLRDYGYTF

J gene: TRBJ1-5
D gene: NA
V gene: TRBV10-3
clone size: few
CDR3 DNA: TGTGCCATCAGTACGGGTCGGGGCGGGCAGCCCCAGCATTTT
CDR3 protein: CAISTGRGGQPQHF

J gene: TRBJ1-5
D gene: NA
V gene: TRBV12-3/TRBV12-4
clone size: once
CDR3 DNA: TGTGCCAGCACCCCCAGAGGGTTTGAGGGGTTAGGACAGCCCCAGCATTTT
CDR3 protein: CASTPRGFEGLGQPQHF

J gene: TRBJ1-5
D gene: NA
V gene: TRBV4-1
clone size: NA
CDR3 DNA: TGCGCCAGCAGCCTAGCGGGAGTGGAGACCCAGCATTTT
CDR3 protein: CASSLAGVETQHF

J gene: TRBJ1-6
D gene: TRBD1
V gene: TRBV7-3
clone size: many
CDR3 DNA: TGTGCCAGCAGCTTAACCCACGACAGGGGAAATTCACCCCTCCACTTT
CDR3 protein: CASSLTHDRGNSPLHF

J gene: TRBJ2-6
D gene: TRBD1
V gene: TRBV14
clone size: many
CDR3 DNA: TGTGCCAGCTCGCTTCAGGGGGTGGGGGCCAACGTCCTGACTTTC
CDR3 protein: CASSLQGVGANVLTF

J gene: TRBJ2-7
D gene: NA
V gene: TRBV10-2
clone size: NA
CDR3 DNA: TGCGCCAGCACCACGACAGGAACTTCCTACGAGCAGTACTTC
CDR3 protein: CASTTTGTSYEQYF

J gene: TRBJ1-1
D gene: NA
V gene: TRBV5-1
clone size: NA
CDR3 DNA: TGCGCCAGCAGCTTGCTAATCGGGAACACTGAAGCTTTCTTT
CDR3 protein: CASSLLIGNTEAFF

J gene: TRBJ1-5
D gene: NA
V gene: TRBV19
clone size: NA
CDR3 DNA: TGTGCCAGTGCCCGGGATTGGAATCAGCCCCAGCATTTT
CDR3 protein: CASARDWNQPQHF

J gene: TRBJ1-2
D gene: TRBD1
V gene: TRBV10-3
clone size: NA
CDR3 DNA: TGTGCCATTGCCAACAGGGGAGGGGGCTACACCTTC
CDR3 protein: CAIANRGGGYTF

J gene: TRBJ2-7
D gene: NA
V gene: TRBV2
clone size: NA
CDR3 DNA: TGTGCCAGCAGTGCCGTCCGTGGCCGTTACTCCTACGAGCAGTACTTC
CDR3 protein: CASSAVRGRYSYEQYF

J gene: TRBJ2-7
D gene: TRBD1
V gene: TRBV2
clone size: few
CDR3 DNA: TGTGCCACTACCCGGGACAGCACCTACGAGCAGTACTTC
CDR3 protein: CATTRDSTYEQYF

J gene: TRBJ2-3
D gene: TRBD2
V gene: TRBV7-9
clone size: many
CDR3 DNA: TGTGCCAGCAGCTCCCGGACTAGTGCTATACAGTATTTT
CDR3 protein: CASSSRTSAIQYF

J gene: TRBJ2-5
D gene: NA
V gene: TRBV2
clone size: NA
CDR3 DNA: TGTGCCAGCAGTGATCCTCCCAAGGGGACCCAGTACTTC
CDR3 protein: CASSDPPKGTQYF

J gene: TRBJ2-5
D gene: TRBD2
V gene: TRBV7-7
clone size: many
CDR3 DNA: TGTGCTAGCAGCCGACTAGCGGGAGGTGTGGAGACCCAGTACTTC
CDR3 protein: CASSRLAGGVETQYF

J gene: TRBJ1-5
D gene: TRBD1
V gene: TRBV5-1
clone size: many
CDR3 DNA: TGCGCCAGCAGCTCCTTCGGGGACAGGGGTCAGCCCCAGCATTTT
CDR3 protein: CASSSFGDRGQPQHF

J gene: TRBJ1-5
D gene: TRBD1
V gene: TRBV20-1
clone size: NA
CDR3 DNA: TGCAGTGCTGGCAGGGGGATATATAGCAATCAGCCCCAGCATTTT
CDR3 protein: CSAGRGIYSNQPQHF

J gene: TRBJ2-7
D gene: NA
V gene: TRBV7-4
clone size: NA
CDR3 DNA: TGTGCCAGCAGCTTAATCGGGAGATCCTACGAGCAGTACTTC
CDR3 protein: CASSLIGRSYEQYF